A selection of T cell receptor beta chains follows, all from one sample in a study of regulatory T cells in long-lasting Graves disease. TCRdb reanalysed the multiplex PCR reads using MiXCR and keeps one entry per CDR3 protein. The table shows roughly 400,000 distinct CDR3 sequences, with roughly 21% occurring only once. Specimen: peripheral blood mononuclear cells (PBMCs), collected when the disease was refractory, from a patient treated with antithyroid drugs. All receptors come from a female donor with Graves disease. CDR3s include the opening cysteine and the closing phenylalanine or tryptophan. D genes are given only for firm matches. Clone size is shown for a subset of rows, as once, few, many or a class of expanded clone.

TRBD1,TRBJ2-7,many,TRBV5-1,CASSLTGVHEQYF,TGTGCCAGCAGTCTCACAGGGGTCCACGAGCAGTACTTC
TRBD2,TRBJ2-5,few,TRBV9,CASSPTTSGRETQYF,TGTGCCAGCAGCCCAACGACTAGCGGGAGGGAGACCCAGTACTTC
TRBD1,TRBJ2-7,.,TRBV10-3,CAKGQGAGTYEQYF,TGTGCCAAGGGACAGGGGGCAGGGACTTACGAGCAGTACTTC
.,TRBJ1-1,many,TRBV2,CASSETHLGNTEAFF,TGTGCCAGCAGTGAAACCCACCTCGGGAACACTGAAGCTTTCTTT
.,TRBJ1-1,few,TRBV7-9,CASSLERMNTEAFF,TGTGCCAGCAGCTTAGAAAGGATGAACACTGAAGCTTTCTTT
.,TRBJ2-1,.,TRBV10-1,CASSEFSLPTYNEQFF,TGCGCCAGCAGTGAGTTTTCCCTTCCCACCTACAATGAGCAGTTCTTC
.,TRBJ1-1,many,TRBV28,CASSLPSSEAFF,TGTGCCAGCAGTTTGCCGTCCAGTGAAGCTTTCTTT
.,TRBJ2-2,many,TRBV2,CASSDRGVNTGELFF,TGTGCCAGCAGTGATCGCGGGGTTAACACCGGGGAGCTGTTTTTT
TRBD2,TRBJ2-7,.,TRBV3-1,CASSQGSLAGTYEQYF,TGTGCCAGCAGCCAAGGTTCCCTAGCGGGAACCTACGAGCAGTACTTC
TRBD1,TRBJ2-7,few,TRBV27,CASSQGQISSYEQYF,TGTGCCAGCAGCCAGGGACAGATAAGCTCCTACGAGCAGTACTTC
TRBD1,TRBJ1-2,many,TRBV6-1,CASRIGTGVDGGYTF,TGTGCCAGCAGGATCGGGACAGGGGTTGATGGCGGCTACACCTTC
TRBD2,TRBJ2-5,many,TRBV7-2,CASSGTSGGETQYF,TGTGCCAGCAGCGGGACTAGCGGTGGAGAGACCCAGTACTTC
.,TRBJ2-5,.,TRBV2,CASSQGGGGGETQYF,TGTGCCAGCAGTCAGGGAGGGGGCGGAGGGGAGACCCAGTACTTC
.,TRBJ2-7,.,TRBV4-1,CASKTIETSMSYEQYF,TGCGCCAGCAAAACAATAGAAACCTCCATGTCCTACGAGCAGTACTTC
TRBD1,TRBJ2-1,many,TRBV12-3/TRBV12-4,CASSLGTGRYNEQFF,TGTGCCAGCAGCCTAGGGACAGGACGCTACAATGAGCAGTTCTTC
.,TRBJ2-3,.,TRBV2,CASTPDGRDPDTQYF,TGTGCCAGCACCCCTGATGGTAGAGATCCAGATACGCAGTATTTT
TRBD1,TRBJ2-2,few,TRBV5-1,CASSRPTTGQGAGTGELFF,TGCGCCAGCAGCCGCCCTACTACGGGACAGGGGGCAGGTACCGGGGAGCTGTTTTTT
.,TRBJ2-5,many,TRBV7-8,CASSVTGETQYF,TGTGCCAGCAGCGTTACAGGAGAGACCCAGTACTTC